This T cell receptor (beta chain) was identified during a study of neurological immune-mediated disorders. Overall study findings and caveats: HTLV-1-associated myelopathy ranked highest for TCR clonal expansion and multiple sclerosis lowest, beneath healthy controls.

The unsorted libraries were prepared from 2 million PBMCs (stored at -80 C). The CDR3 sequence is 16 residues long. Germline V gene sequence: CDR1 LGHNA, CDR2 YNFKEQ. Trimming left V 3 bases short and J 2 bases short, with 16 bases between. About this clonotype: What it binds is not known.

TCRdb ran MiXCR on the 5' RACE reads and lists one entry per CDR3 protein. This table holds about 23,000 distinct CDR3 sequences, approximately 13% found once. This chain joins TRBV4-2 and TRBJ2-5; D is undetermined. The sequenced sample consisted of PBMCs. The sequence came from an older woman with HTLV-1-associated myelopathy (HAM/TSP). Here the CDR3 DNA reads TGTGCCAGCAGCCAGACGACCTCGGCGGATCAAGAGACCCAGTACTTC. Protein product: CASSQTTSADQETQYF.